Shown below are 30 T cell receptor beta chains from a single sample sequenced in a study of OX40 agonist ivuxolimab in advanced cancers. Data came from immunoSEQ multiplex PCR; TCRdb stores just in-frame clones and leaves some out. This sample has about 27,000 clones, with approximately 80% found just once. The sample in question was CD4+ or CD8+ T cells sorted from blood, obtained in a trial of the OX40 agonist ivuxolimab. These receptors came from an adult with an advanced solid tumor such as melanoma, head and neck, liver or kidney cancer.

V and J are TRBV6-6 and TRBJ2-7; D is undetermined. Trimming left V 6 bases short and J 5 bases short, with 8 bases between. Per germline, CDR1 MNHNY and CDR2 SVGAGI (reference sequence). The CDR3 totals 11 residues. In DNA form, the CDR3 reads TGTGCCAGCAGGCTCCTCGACGAGCAGTACTTC. Encoded protein: CASRLLDEQYF.

Only one count was recorded for this clone. The gene calls are TRBV29-1 and TRBJ1-2, with 8 bases matching TRBD1. The CDR3 totals 13 residues. Looked up from germline, CDR1 is SQVTM and CDR2 is ANQGSEA. V was clipped by 2 bases and J by 8 bases; unmatched bases: 7. CDR3 in DNA: TGCAGCGTTGAAAGGGGGGACAGGTGGGGCTACACCTTC. Translating gives CSVERGDRWGYTF.

The CDR3 DNA is TGTGCCAGCAGCTTAGAGGTGGGGTACAATGAGCAGTTCTTC. Translated: CASSLEVGYNEQFF. V usage is TRBV7-3 and J usage is TRBJ2-1, with no clear D. Deletions cut 2 bases from V and 4 bases from J, with 9 bases between. The CDR3 is made up of 14 amino acids. Germline CDR1 reads SGHTA; CDR2 reads FQGTGA.

CDR3 sequence reads: CASSSRPGQGKQYF. DNA of the CDR3: TGTGCCAGCAGCTCAAGACCGGGACAGGGGAAGCAGTACTTC. This chain uses TRBV7-6 with TRBJ2-7; 10 bases line up with TRBD1. This CDR3 has 14 amino acids. V gave up 4 bases and J gave up 8 bases; unmatched junction bases: 8. Per the germline V gene, CDR1 is SGHVS and CDR2 is FNYEAQ.

J is TRBJ2-2 and V is TRBV5-4; possibly TRBD1 or TRBD2 for D (5 bases each). Germline V gene lookup returns CDR1 SGHNT and CDR2 YYREEE (reference sequence). Deletions cut 4 bases from V and 7 bases from J, with 17 bases between. The CDR3 sequence is 15 residues long. DNA for the CDR3: TGTGCCAGCAGCGGCCGGGACGGCTCGGGCGGGGAGCTGTTTTTT. Translation gives CASSGRDGSGGELFF.

The chain recombines TRBV4-1 with TRBJ2-7, with D perhaps matching TRBD2 (5 bases). The CDR3 extends over 15 amino acids. Germline assignment: CDR1 MGHRA and CDR2 YSYEKL. V was shortened by 4 bases and J by 0 bases, with 13 bases between the two germline ends. In DNA, the CDR3 is TGCGCCAGCAGCCCTAGGACTTCCGCCTCCTACGAGCAGTACTTC. Translation gives CASSPRTSASYEQYF.

This chain joins TRBV28 and TRBJ2-5, with a weak D call TRBD2 (6 bases). The germline V gene has CDR1 MDHEN and CDR2 SYDVKM. V gave up 6 bases and J gave up 1 base, with 18 bases separating them. The CDR3 extends over 16 amino acids. DNA for the CDR3: TGTGCCAGCAGCCAGACTAGAGGACAATTCCAAGAGACCCAGTACTTC. Protein product: CASSQTRGQFQETQYF.

This clone was observed once. V usage is TRBV5-6 and J usage is TRBJ1-2; tentative D call: TRBD1 (5 bases). From germline, CDR1 is SGHDT and CDR2 YYEEEE. The CDR3 has 14 residues. Trimming took off 4 bases at V and 2 bases at J, with 12 bases between the two ends. In DNA form, the CDR3 reads TGTGCCAGCAGCCCTGCGGGGGGAAACTATGGCTACACCTTC. Its protein product is CASSPAGGNYGYTF.

The chain is built from TRBV7-3 and TRBJ2-3; 9 bases are a match to TRBD2. Trimming removed 6 bases from V and 10 bases from J; junction bases left unmatched: 2. This CDR3 spans 11 amino acids. In germline, CDR1 is SGHTA, CDR2 FQGTGA. CDR3 bases: TGTGCCAGCAGAGTAGCGGGAGCGCAGTATTTT. Translating gives CASRVAGAQYF.

This clone was detected once. The chain recombines TRBV4-1 with TRBJ2-7; the match to TRBD1 covers 7 bases. The CDR3 runs 12 residues. Germline CDR1 is MGHRA and CDR2 is YSYEKL. V lost 6 bases, J lost 4 bases, and 3 bases stayed unmatched. The CDR3 DNA is TGCGCCAGCAGTCCGACAGGGTACGAGCAGTACTTC. Translating gives CASSPTGYEQYF.

This clone was counted only a few times. The chain recombines TRBV7-8 with TRBJ2-7; 9 bases are shared with TRBD1. V shed 4 bases and J 3 bases; nucleotides not matched to a gene: 4. The CDR3 covers 14 residues. Germline V gives CDR1 SGHVS, CDR2 FQNEAQ. CDR3 DNA: TGTGCCAGCAGCTCCGGGACAGGGAGCTACGAGCAGTACTTC. Translated, it gives CASSSGTGSYEQYF.

This chain joins TRBV30 and TRBJ1-1; D call uncertain. Germline V gene lookup returns CDR1 GTSNPN and CDR2 SVGIG (reference sequence). This CDR3 is built from 14 residues. With 3 bases removed from V and 6 bases from J, the gap between germline ends came to 17 bases. The CDR3 is CAWRGEGLPAEAFF. The CDR3 DNA reads as TGTGCCTGGAGAGGCGAGGGCCTCCCGGCTGAAGCTTTCTTT.

This clone came up once. The rearrangement links TRBV7-9 to TRBJ2-7; D is ambiguous. V was pared by 1 base and J by 3 bases, with 7 bases between. Looked up from germline, CDR1 is SEHNR and CDR2 is FQNEAQ (reference sequence). This CDR3 has 13 residues. The CDR3 nucleotides are TGTGCCAGCAGCTTAGATACCGACTACGAGCAGTACTTC. Translation gives CASSLDTDYEQYF.

This clone was seen once. This chain links TRBV2 with TRBJ2-1; 10 bases line up with TRBD1. Germline V gene sequence: CDR1 SNHLY, CDR2 FYNNEI. V trimming: 7 bases; J trimming: 5 bases; junction bases outside the gene matches: 11. The CDR3 sequence is 16 residues long. The CDR3 DNA is TGTGCCAGCATTACGGAGGACAGGGGGAAAGACAATGAGCAGTTCTTC. Residues: CASITEDRGKDNEQFF.

J is TRBJ2-2 and V is TRBV5-6, with no clear D. There are 12 residues in the CDR3. Germline CDR1 and CDR2: SGHDT and YYEEEE. V lost 2 bases, J lost 6 bases, and 5 bases lay in between. The CDR3 protein is CASSFGAGELFF. CDR3 DNA sequence: TGTGCCAGCAGCTTTGGGGCCGGGGAGCTGTTTTTT.

CDR3 DNA: TGCGCCAGCAGCTTGGTTGGGGGGACAGAGACCCAGTACTTC. Its translation is CASSLVGGTETQYF. V gene TRBV5-1 combines with J gene TRBJ2-5; D is perhaps TRBD2 (6 bases). Germline V gives CDR1 SGHRS, CDR2 YFSETQ. Trimming pared 0 bases from V and 4 bases from J, leaving 10 bases between. CDR3 length equals 14 residues. Based on the CDR3 plus reference TRBV5-1 and TRBJ2-5, the full variable domain is KAGVTQTPRYLIKTRGQQVTLSCSPISGHRSVSWYQQTPGQGLQFLFEYFSETQRNKGNFPGRFSGRQFSNSRSEMNVSTLELGDSALYLCASSLVGGTETQYFGPGTRLLVL.

The chain employs TRBV2 and TRBJ2-3; no clear D. The CDR3 has 10 residues. Germline loops: CDR1 SNHLY, CDR2 FYNNEI. V was cut by 7 bases and J by 3 bases, with 2 bases left in between. CDR3 DNA: TGTGCCAGCAAAACAGATACGCAGTATTTT. Translating it yields CASKTDTQYF. The full variable domain, its missing parts supplied by reference TRBV2 and TRBJ2-3, is EPEVTQTPSHQVTQMGQEVILRCVPISNHLYFYWYRQILGQKVEFLVSFYNNEISEKSEIFDDQFSVERPDGSNFTLKIRSTKLEDSAMYFCASKTDTQYFGPGTRLTVL.

The CDR3 DNA is TGCGCCAGCAGCCACACATACCCAACTAATGAAAAACTGTTTTTT. Translated, it gives CASSHTYPTNEKLFF. This chain uses TRBV4-1 with TRBJ1-4, with D unresolved. CDR1 and CDR2 from the germline V gene are MGHRA and YSYEKL. The CDR3 is 15 residues long. V was clipped by 3 bases and J by 0 bases, with 8 bases between them.

The V call is TRBV28, the J call TRBJ2-6; D not certain. This CDR3 contains 16 residues. Looked up from germline, CDR1 is MDHEN and CDR2 is SYDVKM. V was shortened by 5 bases and J by 0 bases, with 11 bases between the two germline ends. Written as DNA, the CDR3 is TGTGCCAGCAGTCAACCACAGAGCTCTGGGGCCAACGTCCTGACTTTC. Protein product: CASSQPQSSGANVLTF.

The chain links TRBV2 to TRBJ2-5; 8 nucleotides agree with TRBD1. Germline CDR1 reads SNHLY; CDR2 reads FYNNEI. The CDR3 covers 16 residues. The ends lost 6 bases at V and 10 bases at J; junction bases unmatched: 19. CDR3 nucleotides: TGTGCCAGCAGGGAACGACAGGGGAAAAACCGGGGTGACCAGTACTTC. Its translation is CASRERQGKNRGDQYF.

The rearrangement joins TRBV7-3 to TRBJ2-2, with 11 bases aligning to TRBD1. CDR3 length: 16 residues. Germline V lookup: CDR1 SGHTA, CDR2 FQGTGA. With V trimmed by 4 bases and J by 6 bases, 7 bases remained unmatched. The CDR3 bases are TGTGCCAGCAGCTCATCGGACAGGGGGCTCGCCGGGGAGCTGTTTTTT. This sequence encodes CASSSSDRGLAGELFF. Variable domain in full (rest from reference TRBV7-3 and TRBJ2-2): GAGVSQTPSNKVTEKGKYVELRCDPISGHTALYWYRQSLGQGPEFLIYFQGTGAADDSGLPNDRFFAVRPEGSVSTLKIQRTERGDSAVYLCASSSSDRGLAGELFFGEGSRLTVL.

CDR3 amino acids: CSVVSGGGYNEQFF. CDR3 coding DNA: TGCAGCGTTGTGTCGGGGGGAGGGTACAATGAGCAGTTCTTC. This rearrangement joins TRBV29-1 to TRBJ2-1; 7 bases match TRBD2. The CDR3 length is 14 residues. CDR1 and CDR2 (germline): SQVTM, ANQGSEA. Trimming took 4 bases from V and 4 from J; bases not matched to a gene: 7.

V and J are TRBV2 and TRBJ2-2, with D uncertain. The CDR3 is 15 residues long. Germline lookup yields CDR1 SNHLY and CDR2 FYNNEI. V was pared by 4 bases and J by 7 bases, with 16 bases between. For the CDR3, the DNA is TGTGCCAGCAGTGCGTATTCTGGGCCGGGCGGGGAGCTGTTTTTT. Translated, it gives CASSAYSGPGGELFF. The complete variable domain, with remaining parts taken from reference TRBV2 and TRBJ2-2, reads EPEVTQTPSHQVTQMGQEVILRCVPISNHLYFYWYRQILGQKVEFLVSFYNNEISEKSEIFDDQFSVERPDGSNFTLKIRSTKLEDSAMYFCASSAYSGPGGELFFGEGSRLTVL.

The chain carries TRBV4-1 and TRBJ2-1; 8 nucleotides agree with TRBD2. In germline, CDR1 is MGHRA, CDR2 YSYEKL. The trim removed 2 bases at V and 4 bases at J, leaving 13 bases unmatched. This CDR3 is built from 18 residues. The CDR3: CASSQWISGGSTYNEQFF. CDR3 in DNA: TGCGCCAGCAGCCAATGGATAAGCGGGGGATCAACGTACAATGAGCAGTTCTTC.

This clone came up a few times. The rearrangement links TRBV5-8 to TRBJ1-2; 7 nucleotides agree with TRBD1. Germline V CDR1 and CDR2: SGHTS, YDEGEE. The CDR3 extends over 14 amino acids. V lost 2 bases and J lost 2; bases outside the gene matches: 3. The CDR3 reads CASSFDRVNYGYTF. As DNA, the CDR3 is TGTGCCAGCAGCTTTGACAGGGTGAACTATGGCTACACCTTC.

The chain has TRBV7-8 and TRBJ1-1, with 8 nucleotides matching TRBD1. Germline V gene sequence: CDR1 SGHVS, CDR2 FQNEAQ. V trimming: 3 bases; J trimming: 3 bases; junction bases outside the gene matches: 9. This CDR3 region has 16 residues. DNA for the CDR3: TGTGCCAGCAGCTTTGGGAGCAGGGGGCGGGACACTGAAGCTTTCTTT. Its protein is CASSFGSRGRDTEAFF.

The V and J genes are TRBV9 and TRBJ2-3, with 7 bases that match TRBD1. V trimming: 4 bases; J trimming: 2 bases; junction bases outside the gene matches: 4. Germline V gene data show CDR1 as SGDLS and CDR2 as YYNGEE. The CDR3 has 14 amino acids. CDR3 loop: CASSIDRVTDTQYF. CDR3 coding DNA: TGTGCCAGCAGCATCGACAGGGTCACAGATACGCAGTATTTT.

The V and J genes are TRBV30 and TRBJ2-3, with 9 bases identical to TRBD1. J lost 2 bases, V lost 2 bases, and 8 bases had no gene match. The CDR3 runs 16 residues. Germline assignment: CDR1 GTSNPN and CDR2 SVGIG (reference sequence). The CDR3 nucleotides read TGTGCCTGGAGTATACTACGGGACAGGGACACAGATACGCAGTATTTT. This codes for CAWSILRDRDTDTQYF.

V is TRBV11-2 and J is TRBJ2-2, with 7 bases lining up with TRBD1. V lost 1 base, J lost 1 base, and 9 bases stayed unmatched. Germline V CDR1 and CDR2: SGHAT, FQNNGV. This CDR3 region has 18 residues. The CDR3 spells CASSLVSKDRRNTGELFF. The CDR3, as DNA: TGTGCCAGCAGCTTAGTGTCTAAGGACAGGAGGAACACCGGGGAGCTGTTTTTT.

The rearrangement links TRBV2 to TRBJ2-3, with 11 positions matching TRBD2. The CDR3 has 18 amino acids. The trim removed 1 base at V and 2 bases at J, leaving 8 bases unmatched. CDR1 and CDR2 (germline): SNHLY, FYNNEI. The chain's CDR3 is CASSEDLTSGDFTDTQYF. The CDR3 nucleotides read TGTGCCAGCAGTGAAGATTTGACTAGCGGGGATTTCACAGATACGCAGTATTTT.